This TCR beta chain was captured by sequencing in a study of blood T cells in healthy people across ages. With a J-beta primer mix and a sample-barcoded 5' primer, a second PCR ran about 7 to 12 cycles. TCRdb processed the 5' RACE reads anew with MiXCR; each CDR3 protein has one entry. The top ten clones hold 20% to 25% of a sample with approximately 2,000,000 distinct CDR3 sequences, about two fifths of them seen once. This clonotype was found a few times. Germline CDR1 reads DFQATT; CDR2 reads SNEGSKA (reference sequence). The V and J ends lost 0 bases and 1 base, in that order; junction bases with no gene match: 9. This CDR3 spans 17 amino acids.

Sequences were obtained from blood. The source of this sequence is a human donor in good health. The chain employs TRBV20-1 and TRBJ2-7, with 10 nucleotides matching TRBD2. The CDR3 here is CSARDQRERGGSYEQYF. For the CDR3, the DNA is TGCAGTGCTAGAGATCAGAGGGAGCGGGGGGGATCCTACGAGCAGTACTTC.